The rows below give T cell receptor beta chains drawn from one sample of a study of vaccination and CD4 T cells after COVID-19. Each CDR3 protein is one row after TCRdb ran MiXCR on the PCR reads. The sample comprises 7,000 or so distinct CDR3 sequences, 30% to 35% of which are singletons, and 24% rests with the top ten. Antigens for these TCRs are unknown. The specimen was CD4+ T cells from blood, cultured in vitro. These receptors all stem from a human donor in good health. Both conserved end residues are part of each CDR3. The D gene is left open where the match is weak. Rows give clone size only sometimes, using once, few, many, or a class for an expanded clone.

V,J,D,size,CDR3,DNA
TRBV29-1,TRBJ1-4,TRBD1,-,CSVEPWDRPDGKLFF,TGCAGCGTTGAACCATGGGACAGGCCTGATGGAAAACTGTTTTTT
TRBV5-1,TRBJ1-1,-,-,CASSLDGVNTEAFF,TGCGCCAGCAGCTTGGACGGAGTTAACACTGAAGCTTTCTTT
TRBV19,TRBJ1-2,-,few,CASITKPEALYGYTF,TGTGCCAGTATCACCAAACCGGAGGCCCTCTATGGCTACACCTTC
TRBV19,TRBJ2-2,TRBD1,few,CASSRGQGLVRELFF,TGTGCCAGTAGTAGGGGACAGGGTCTTGTTAGGGAGCTGTTTTTT
TRBV2,TRBJ1-1,-,-,CASSEAKVAFF,TGTGCCAGCAGTGAAGCGAAAGTGGCTTTCTTT
TRBV6-4,TRBJ2-3,-,-,CASSDSPGGRGTDTQYF,TGTGCCAGCAGTGACTCCCCGGGGGGCCGGGGCACAGATACGCAGTATTTT
TRBV5-1,TRBJ1-2,-,-,CASSLDGDYGYTF,TGCGCCAGCAGCTTAGACGGAGACTATGGCTACACCTTC
TRBV11-2,TRBJ1-2,TRBD1,few,CASSSTGVYGYTF,TGTGCCAGCAGCTCGACAGGGGTGTATGGCTACACCTTC
TRBV6-1,TRBJ1-2,-,-,CASVAAGQMIYYGYTF,TGTGCCAGCGTTGCAGCAGGGCAAATGATTTACTATGGCTACACCTTC
TRBV7-3,TRBJ2-2,-,-,CASSFNFAGELFF,TGTGCCAGCAGCTTTAATTTCGCCGGGGAGCTGTTTTTT
TRBV20-1,TRBJ2-2,-,-,CSASPPLDATGELFF,TGCAGTGCTAGCCCTCCGCTCGATGCGACCGGGGAGCTGTTTTTT
TRBV6-1,TRBJ1-2,-,-,CASSAAGTNYGYTF,TGTGCCAGCAGTGCAGCGGGGACAAACTATGGCTACACCTTC
TRBV12-3/TRBV12-4,TRBJ1-2,-,few,CASSGGTGNYGYTF,TGTGCCAGCAGTGGGGGGACGGGAAACTATGGCTACACCTTC
TRBV6-1,TRBJ1-6,-,-,CASSAGPYNSPLHF,TGTGCCAGCAGTGCAGGCCCGTATAATTCACCCCTCCACTTT
TRBV2,TRBJ1-5,-,-,CASGNQPQHF,TGTGCCAGCGGGAATCAGCCCCAGCATTTT
TRBV6-5,TRBJ1-1,-,few,CASSSDRNTEAFF,TGTGCCAGCAGTTCGGACAGAAACACTGAAGCTTTCTTT
TRBV6-1,TRBJ1-1,-,-,CASRTDSYEDTEAFF,TGTGCCAGCAGGACGGACAGCTATGAAGACACTGAAGCTTTCTTT
TRBV27,TRBJ2-7,-,-,CASSNPGHPYEQYF,TGTGCCAGCAGCAACCCGGGACACCCCTACGAGCAGTACTTC
TRBV5-1,TRBJ2-3,-,-,CASREDGQPTDTQYF,TGCGCCAGCAGGGAGGACGGTCAACCCACAGATACGCAGTATTTT
TRBV19,TRBJ1-1,TRBD1,few,CASSASGTGVAEAFF,TGTGCCAGTAGTGCCTCCGGGACAGGGGTCGCTGAAGCTTTCTTT
TRBV6-1,TRBJ2-5,TRBD1,few,CASRPGQGAGTQYF,TGTGCCAGTAGACCGGGACAGGGGGCCGGGACCCAGTACTTC
TRBV7-2,TRBJ2-7,TRBD2,few,CASSLGLAVRNEQYF,TGTGCCAGCAGCTTAGGACTAGCGGTTCGGAACGAGCAGTACTTC
TRBV19,TRBJ1-2,TRBD1,-,CASRQGYGYTF,TGTGCCAGCCGACAGGGCTATGGCTACACCTTC
TRBV12-3/TRBV12-4,TRBJ1-2,TRBD1,once,CASSFGQGGDYGYTF,TGTGCCAGCAGTTTTGGACAGGGGGGGGACTATGGCTACACCTTC
TRBV20-1,TRBJ1-2,-,few,CSATRGGSTNYGYTF,TGCAGTGCCACCCGAGGGGGGAGCACTAACTATGGCTACACCTTC
TRBV4-1,TRBJ1-1,-,-,CASSQDREGGTEAFF,TGCGCCAGCAGCCAAGATCGTGAAGGTGGTACTGAAGCTTTCTTT
TRBV6-1,TRBJ1-1,TRBD1,few,CASRSQGFTEAFF,TGTGCCAGCAGATCACAGGGGTTTACTGAAGCTTTCTTT
TRBV19,TRBJ1-6,TRBD1,few,CASSAHGGTVLSSPLHF,TGTGCCAGTAGTGCTCATGGGGGGACAGTCTTATCATCACCCCTCCACTTT
TRBV5-8,TRBJ1-1,TRBD1,-,CASRFPGQGHSEAFF,TGTGCCAGCAGGTTCCCGGGACAGGGTCATTCTGAAGCTTTCTTT
TRBV7-8,TRBJ2-1,TRBD2,-,CASSRARTSYLIPEFF,TGTGCCAGCAGTCGCGCCAGGACTAGCTACTTAATCCCTGAGTTCTTC
TRBV30,TRBJ2-7,-,-,CAWSPQGRGIYYEQYF,TGTGCCTGGAGTCCTCAGGGTCGGGGGATTTACTACGAGCAGTACTTC
TRBV12-3/TRBV12-4,TRBJ1-5,-,large,CASSHRDTHSYPQPQHF,TGTGCCAGCAGTCACCGGGACACCCATTCTTATCCTCAGCCCCAGCATTTT
TRBV10-2,TRBJ1-1,-,few,CASGVGGLDTEAFF,TGCGCCAGTGGAGTTGGGGGGCTAGACACTGAAGCTTTCTTT
TRBV19,TRBJ1-3,-,-,CASSISQDSSGNTIYF,TGTGCCAGTAGTATTTCACAGGATAGCTCTGGAAACACCATATATTTT
TRBV6-5,TRBJ1-1,-,-,CASSSGAEAFF,TGTGCCAGCAGTTCAGGTGCTGAAGCTTTCTTT
TRBV20-1,TRBJ1-2,TRBD1,few,CSARGDDRARDGYTF,TGCAGTGCTAGAGGGGATGACAGGGCCAGGGACGGCTACACCTTC
TRBV14,TRBJ2-1,TRBD2,medium-sized,CASSHSSGGRNEQFF,TGTGCCAGCAGCCATTCTAGCGGGGGTCGTAATGAGCAGTTCTTC
TRBV10-3,TRBJ2-4,-,few,CAIRQELAKNIQYF,TGTGCCATCAGACAGGAACTAGCCAAAAACATTCAGTACTTC
TRBV20-1,TRBJ1-2,-,few,CSASGTPEGGYTF,TGCAGTGCGTCGGGGACACCTGAGGGGGGCTACACCTTC
TRBV25-1,TRBJ1-2,TRBD1,few,CASSARQGWNYGYTF,TGTGCCAGCAGTGCTAGACAGGGATGGAACTATGGCTACACCTTC
TRBV2,TRBJ1-1,-,-,CASTTTVNTEAFF,TGTGCCAGCACAACGACTGTGAACACTGAAGCTTTCTTT
TRBV7-9,TRBJ1-5,-,-,CASSPQGRPNQPQHF,TGTGCCAGCAGCCCCCAGGGACGTCCCAATCAGCCCCAGCATTTT
TRBV27,TRBJ1-2,TRBD1,-,CASSPGTGWKYGYTF,TGTGCCAGCAGTCCTGGGACAGGGTGGAAGTATGGCTACACCTTC
TRBV5-1,TRBJ2-5,-,once,CASSLQTLARETQYF,TGCGCCAGCAGCTTGCAGACGCTAGCGAGGGAGACCCAGTACTTC
TRBV5-6,TRBJ2-5,-,-,CASSLGGTQYF,TGTGCCAGCAGCTTGGGGGGGACCCAGTACTTC
TRBV27,TRBJ2-3,-,-,CASSLAGIRGIDTQYF,TGTGCCAGCAGTTTAGCCGGGATTCGAGGGATAGATACGCAGTATTTT
TRBV27,TRBJ2-1,-,few,CASSFGLRFSYEQFF,TGTGCCAGCAGTTTTGGACTCCGTTTTTCATATGAGCAGTTCTTC
TRBV6-1,TRBJ2-2,TRBD2,few,CASRGTSGGTGELFF,TGTGCCAGCAGGGGGACTAGCGGGGGGACCGGGGAGCTGTTTTTT
TRBV24-1,TRBJ2-3,TRBD1,few,CATSGTGGIDTQYF,TGTGCCACCAGTGGGACAGGGGGTATAGATACGCAGTATTTT
TRBV29-1,TRBJ1-2,TRBD1,-,CSVEDRAYGYTF,TGCAGCGTAGAAGACAGGGCCTATGGCTACACCTTC
TRBV7-8,TRBJ1-3,TRBD1,few,CASSLVGAGQGLGNTIYF,TGTGCCAGCAGCTTAGTAGGGGCCGGACAGGGCCTGGGAAACACCATATATTTT
TRBV2,TRBJ1-1,TRBD1,-,CASSEAGTANTEAFF,TGTGCCAGCAGTGAAGCTGGGACAGCGAACACTGAAGCTTTCTTT
TRBV20-1,TRBJ1-4,-,-,CSARRPATNEKLFF,TGCAGTGCCAGACGGCCTGCAACTAATGAAAAACTGTTTTTT
TRBV9,TRBJ1-2,TRBD1,few,CASMGQGDGYTF,TGTGCCAGCATGGGACAGGGGGATGGCTACACCTTC
TRBV27,TRBJ1-5,-,medium-sized,CASSFMGQPQHF,TGTGCCAGCAGTTTTATGGGACAGCCCCAGCATTTT